The sequence of this T cell receptor (beta chain) was determined in a study of T-cell reconstitution after alpha-beta-depleted transplantation in children. The library targeted TCRbeta and was prepared with unique molecular identifiers. MiXCR, run by TCRdb on the PCR reads, gives a single entry per CDR3 protein. The sample includes about 250,000 distinct CDR3 sequences, around 25% of them seen just once. This CDR3 region has 14 residues. Unmatched junction bases numbered 6, after V lost 8 bases and J lost 3 bases. Germline loops: CDR1 MDHEN, CDR2 SYDVKM. The V and J genes are TRBV28 and TRBJ1-5, with 8 bases aligning to TRBD1. The sequence derives from a female patient aged 2-9 years who had a stem cell transplant for congenital amegakaryocytic thrombocytopenia, so the T cells may come from the graft donor. The sequenced sample was PBMCs, mostly from graft donor cells, obtained 360 days after TCRalphabeta/CD19-depleted stem cell transplant. CDR3 sequence (DNA): TGTGCCAGCCGCTCGACAGGGGACAATCAGCCCCAGCATTTT. Translated: CASRSTGDNQPQHF.